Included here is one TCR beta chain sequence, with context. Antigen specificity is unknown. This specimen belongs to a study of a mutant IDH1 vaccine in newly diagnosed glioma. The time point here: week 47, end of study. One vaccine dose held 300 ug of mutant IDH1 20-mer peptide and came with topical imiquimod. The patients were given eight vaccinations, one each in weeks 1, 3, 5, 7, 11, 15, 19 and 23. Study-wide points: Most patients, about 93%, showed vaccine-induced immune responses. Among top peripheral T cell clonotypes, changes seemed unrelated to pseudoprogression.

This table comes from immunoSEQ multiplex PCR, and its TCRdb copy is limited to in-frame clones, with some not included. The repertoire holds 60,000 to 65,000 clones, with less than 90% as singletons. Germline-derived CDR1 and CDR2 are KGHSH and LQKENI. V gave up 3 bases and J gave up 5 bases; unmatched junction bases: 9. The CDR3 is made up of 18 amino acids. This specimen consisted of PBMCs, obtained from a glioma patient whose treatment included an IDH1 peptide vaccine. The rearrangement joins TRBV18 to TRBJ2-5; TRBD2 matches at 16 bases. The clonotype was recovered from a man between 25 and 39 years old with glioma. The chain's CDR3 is CASSPPGLAGGTHETQYF. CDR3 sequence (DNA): TGTGCCAGCTCACCGCCGGGACTAGCGGGGGGGACTCACGAGACCCAGTACTTC.